The text below deals with one T cell receptor (beta chain). Its target is unknown. Time point here: persistent/refractory GD, antithyroid drugs over 5 years with positive TRAb. PBMCs were the source of the RNA used for TCR sequencing. Patients with Graves' disease were diagnosed by American Thyroid Association guidelines. Germline V CDR1 and CDR2: MDHEN, SYDVKM. V dropped 4 bases and J dropped 5; count of bases not matched to a gene: 7. This CDR3 has 15 amino acids. These data originate in a study of regulatory T cells in long-lasting Graves disease. Arm-PCR with iRepertoire HTBI primers amplified the CDR3 regions for these TCR beta libraries. TCRdb processed the multiplex PCR reads anew with MiXCR; each CDR3 protein has one entry. The repertoire consists of hundreds of thousands of distinct CDR3 sequences, with about 30% occurring once and the leading ten covering about 40%. Notes on the study in general: Persistent patients had a count of shared public clonotypes (roughly 2,500) that exceeded that of new patients (almost 1,000).

This chain connects TRBV28 to TRBJ2-7, with 11 bases matching TRBD2. The TCR was taken from a female donor with Graves disease. The material was peripheral blood mononuclear cells (PBMCs), obtained when the disease was refractory, from a patient treated with antithyroid drugs. The DNA for the CDR3 is TGTGCCAGCAGTTCCTTAGCGGGAGGGCCCGACGAGCAGTACTTC. Residues: CASSSLAGGPDEQYF.